This T cell receptor beta chain was identified during a study of graft-versus-host responses after intestinal transplantation. Study background: All recipients were transplanted with multivisceral, liver-intestinal, or isolated intestinal grafts.

Clones were sequenced by immunoSEQ multiplex PCR, and TCRdb holds only the in-frame ones, with some missing. The sample contains around 15,000 clones, around 90% of which appear only once. Study-wide results and caveats: Recipient-marrow GvH clones were detected, some having first appeared in ileum or blood. When patients had graft-donor T cell macrochimerism, their allografts held high graft-versus-host to host-versus-graft clonal ratios.

On this clone: Its antigen is still unknown.

This CDR3 has 14 residues. Trimming stripped 2 bases from V and 3 bases from J, with 11 bases between. Germline lookup yields CDR1 SGHRS and CDR2 YFSETQ. The chain combines TRBV5-1 with TRBJ1-1, with D unresolved. Sequencing was performed on PBMCs, taken approximately 110 days after intestinal transplant. This clonotype was sampled from a human patient who received an intestinal transplant, so some T cells may come from the graft donor. The CDR3 sequence is CASSLRESDTEAFF. The CDR3 region has the DNA TGCGCCAGCAGCTTAAGGGAAAGTGACACTGAAGCTTTCTTT.